This T cell receptor (beta chain) was captured in a study of blood T cells in healthy people across ages (dated by TCRdb to the mid-2010s). About the study as a whole: In model experiments, roughly one uniquely barcoded TCR beta cDNA molecule per two T cells was captured by template switching. The study measured age-related changes in TCR beta repertoire diversity using deep sequencing normalized with unique cDNA molecular identifiers. Donors were grouped into four age groups: young (average approximately 16 years), middle-aged (39), aged (62) and long-lived (approximately 78). Donors of different ages were randomly distributed across sequencing lanes to avoid experimental bias. Using the same blood draw, the study looked at two additional independent replicas of 1 million unique cDNA reads for two donors, one aged 18 to 29 and the other aged 80 or older. Results the study describes overall, beyond this receptor: There was a strong correlation between observed TCR beta diversity and the percentage of naive T cells measured by flow cytometry. Since profiling was done on bulk unsorted PBMCs, naive and antigen-experienced compartments could not be conclusively compared. The long-lived group showed more naive CD4+ T cells, fewer expanded clones and increased TCR diversity than the aged group, suggesting age selection. Estimates of total diversity based on one million sequenced T cells were considered lower bounds and underestimates. Observed TCR beta diversity per million T cells fell roughly linearly with age, and a significant reduction was already apparent by age approximately 41. Donor CMV infection status was unknown, potentially confounding age-related changes in expanded clonotypes.

CDR1 SGHRS and CDR2 YFSETQ are derived from the germline V gene. V and J are trimmed by 3 bases and 7 bases, and the gene matches miss 11 bases of the junction. The cysteine opens and the phenylalanine closes a CDR3 of 16 amino acids. The read is trimmed to its CDR3 DNA, 48 bases read in frame from base 1. This clonotype came up a few times. The antigen it recognizes is unknown. No base qualities exist here, and no much larger clone lies one base off it. Donors were around 37 systemically healthy Caucasian individuals from Russia aged about 6 to 100 years. Each donor gave 8 to 10 milliliters of peripheral blood, collected into EDTA-treated Vacutainer tubes. Ficoll-Paque density-gradient centrifugation was used to isolate PBMCs, with at least 6 million per sample. Total RNA, at least 6 micrograms per sample, was extracted from PBMCs with Trizol reagent. For every donor, an aliquot of PBMCs went through flow cytometry to measure the percentages of naive CD45RAhigh/CD27high T cells.

To prepare the library, 5' RACE was applied. TCRdb records Illumina HiSeq 2500 as the sequencer. The second PCR ran for roughly 7 to 11 cycles and used a J-beta primer mix along with a sample-barcoded 5' primer. A template-switch 5' adaptor carrying 12 random nucleotides introduced a unique molecular identifier onto each TCR beta cDNA molecule. Each sample yielded at least 2.5 million CDR3-containing paired-end reads. All of the RNA was converted into first-strand cDNA using the Mint cDNA synthesis kit, with a TRBC-specific oligonucleotide serving as the primer. After uracil-DNA glycosylase treatment, a first 18-cycle PCR used universal primers M1SS and BC2_uni_R on all cDNA. The study's processing was this. Normalization of each sample was performed by random selection of 1 million high-quality reads, each carrying a distinct molecular identifier. Reads with shared molecular identifiers were discarded instead of being binned into consensus sequences. MiTCR, run with a Q25 quality threshold and the strictest error-elimination algorithm, handled CDR3 identification, clonotype clustering and error correction. Lower-bound total TCR beta diversity was estimated with a nonparametric unseen species model using Euler transformation. TCRdb passed the public sequencing reads through fastp at Q25 and MiXCR, retaining productive beta sequences. Each entry is one CDR3 protein sequence, shown with its most common DNA and genes. The V and J calls and clone size come from TCRdb's table, not from the authors' own analysis. The sample contains roughly 1,800,000 distinct CDR3 sequences, about 49% of them found a single time. The ten most abundant clones make up more than 2% of the sample.

Sequenced input: blood. The TCR was taken from a woman in her thirties or forties in good health. This receptor chain uses TRBV5-1 and TRBJ2-1; 9 bases in between match TRBD1. The encoded CDR3 is CASSSPSGTGTNEQFF. DNA sequence: TGCGCCAGCAGCTCGCCTTCCGGGACAGGGACGAATGAGCAGTTCTTC.